One sample yielded the 26 T cell receptor beta chains listed below, sequenced in a study of shared clonotypes between healthy human individuals. In the naive CD8 group, cells lacked CD45RO and were positively selected for CCR7, so terminally differentiated effector memory CD45RA+ cells were left out. This table comes from immunoSEQ multiplex PCR, and its TCRdb copy is limited to in-frame clones, with some not included. This sample carries nearly 2 million clones, about 95% of them seen once, and the ten largest clones take 1% to 1.5%. Sequenced: naive CD8+ T cells sorted from blood. These receptor sequences come from a man aged 18 to 30 in good health.

V is TRBV5-8 and J is TRBJ2-1, with D possibly matching TRBD2 (6 bases). This CDR3 is 14 amino acids long. The V end was cut by 3 bases, the J end by 8 bases, with 15 bases between. The germline V gene encodes CDR1 SGHTS and CDR2 YDEGEE. The CDR3 DNA sequence: TGTGCCAGCAGCTACGGGAGTCTAGGCGATGAGCAGTTCTTC. Translation gives CASSYGSLGDEQFF.

This clone was counted once. The chain has TRBV28 and TRBJ1-1, with D unclear. V was cut by 2 bases and J by 1 base, with 14 bases left in between. The CDR3 runs to 16 residues. Germline loops: CDR1 MDHEN, CDR2 SYDVKM. The CDR3 protein is CASSLGFGLSNTEAFF. For the CDR3, the DNA is TGTGCCAGCAGTTTAGGCTTCGGTTTATCGAACACTGAAGCTTTCTTT.

This clone occurred once. The chain links TRBV4-1 to TRBJ2-5, with D perhaps TRBD1 (5 bases). Looked up from germline, CDR1 is MGHRA and CDR2 is YSYEKL. The CDR3 is made up of 14 amino acids. Trimming left V 4 bases short and J 3 bases short, with 12 bases between. The DNA of the CDR3 is TGCGCCAGCAGCCTCACACAGGTAAAAGAGACCCAGTACTTC. Protein: CASSLTQVKETQYF.

This chain connects TRBV4-1 to TRBJ2-7; D perhaps matches TRBD1 (5 bases). V lost 2 bases, J lost 3 bases, and 11 bases lay in between. CDR1 is MGHRA and CDR2 is YSYEKL in the germline V gene. The CDR3 extends over 14 amino acids. The CDR3 spells CASSQKGYYYEQYF. The DNA for the CDR3 is TGCGCCAGCAGCCAAAAGGGGTATTACTACGAGCAGTACTTC.

This sequence joins TRBV27 and TRBJ2-7; 7 bases match TRBD1. Losses at the gene ends were 10 bases for V and 2 bases for J; bases not matched to a gene: 5. CDR3 length: 12 residues. CDR1 and CDR2 from the germline V gene are MNHEY and SMNVEV (reference sequence). Written as DNA, the CDR3 is TGTGCCACCGGACAGGAGACCTACGAGCAGTACTTC. Its translation: CATGQETYEQYF.

The V call is TRBV2, the J call TRBJ2-7; TRBD2 matches at 7 bases. The CDR3 is 15 residues long. Germline CDR1 reads SNHLY; CDR2 reads FYNNEI. J lost 3 bases, V lost 2 bases, and 7 bases had no gene match. CDR3 sequence: CASSEFGGSFYEQYF. DNA of the CDR3: TGTGCCAGCAGTGAATTTGGCGGGAGTTTCTACGAGCAGTACTTC.

V gene TRBV10-2 combines with J gene TRBJ2-1; tentative D call: TRBD2 (6 bases). This CDR3 region has 14 residues. Trimming took off 0 bases at V and 8 bases at J, with 11 bases between the two ends. Germline lookup yields CDR1 WSHSY and CDR2 SAAADI. The CDR3: CASSESLGGDEQFF. The CDR3 nucleotides read TGCGCCAGCAGTGAGTCCTTAGGCGGGGATGAGCAGTTCTTC.

This clone was observed once. The chain combines TRBV10-3 with TRBJ1-5; maybe TRBD1 (5 bases). The CDR3 covers 13 residues. Germline CDR1 reads ENHRY; CDR2 reads SYGVKD. The ends were cut back, 2 bases at V and 5 bases at J, with 7 bases in the middle. CDR3 sequence reads: CAISEGGDQPQHF. CDR3 bases: TGTGCCATCAGTGAGGGGGGGGATCAGCCCCAGCATTTT.

This chain uses TRBV6-1 with TRBJ1-4; D call uncertain. This CDR3 contains 16 residues. Looked up from germline, CDR1 is MNHNS and CDR2 is SASEGT. V lost 3 bases to trimming and J lost 0 bases, with 11 bases between them. The DNA for the CDR3 is TGTGCCAGCAGTGAGGACCGAGAAGCAACTAATGAAAAACTGTTTTTT. This gives the protein CASSEDREATNEKLFF.

The rearrangement links TRBV28 to TRBJ2-2; D is perhaps TRBD1 (6 bases). Germline loops: CDR1 MDHEN, CDR2 SYDVKM. The length of the CDR3 is 24 residues. V lost 2 bases and J lost 3, with 37 bases in between. CDR3 nucleotides: TGTGCCAGCAGTTTAAATCTAGAGACTGACGCGCGGTCAACATACCCAGGGGACACCGGGGAGCTGTTTTTT. This gives the protein CASSLNLETDARSTYPGDTGELFF.

The chain carries TRBV7-3 and TRBJ2-3; a weak D match, TRBD1 (6 bases). CDR3 size: 13 residues. Germline loops: CDR1 SGHTA, CDR2 FQGTGA. Trimming removed 5 bases at V and 6 bases at J, with 12 bases between. The CDR3 reads CASSPPDRDTQYF. DNA of the CDR3: TGTGCCAGCAGCCCGCCAGACAGGGATACGCAGTATTTT. The full variable domain, completed using reference TRBV7-3 and TRBJ2-3, is GAGVSQTPSNKVTEKGKYVELRCDPISGHTALYWYRQSLGQGPEFLIYFQGTGAADDSGLPNDRFFAVRPEGSVSTLKIQRTERGDSAVYLCASSPPDRDTQYFGPGTRLTVL.

The CDR3 reads CASSSTIAGGHEQYF. In DNA, the CDR3 is TGTGCCAGCAGCTCTACCATAGCGGGGGGGCACGAGCAGTACTTC. V is TRBV5-4 and J is TRBJ2-7; 11 nucleotides align to TRBD2. This CDR3 is built from 15 residues. V lost 3 bases to trimming and J lost 5 bases; unmatched junction nucleotides: 7. Germline assignment: CDR1 SGHNT and CDR2 YYREEE (reference sequence).

The chain couples TRBV21-1 to TRBJ2-3; the listed D gene, TRBD1, was not tested against the DNA. TRBV21-1 counts as a pseudogene. This CDR3 spans 17 amino acids. In DNA, the CDR3 is TGTGCCAGCAGCATCCGCCGCCAGGACAGGGATCCAGATACGCAGTATTTT. Encoded protein: CASSIRRQDRDPDTQYF.

The CDR3 DNA reads TGTGCCAGCAGTGCCCAGGGGCCGCAGTATTTT. Translated: CASSAQGPQYF. This rearrangement joins TRBV28 to TRBJ2-3, with D perhaps matching TRBD1 (6 bases). The CDR3 totals 11 residues. From germline, CDR1 is MDHEN and CDR2 SYDVKM. The V gene lost 5 bases and the J gene lost 10 bases, with 10 bases spanning the gap.

The chain couples TRBV6-1 to TRBJ1-1, with D possibly TRBD1 on 5 matching bases. V lost 2 bases and J 7 bases, leaving 14 bases between the germline ends. Germline assignment: CDR1 MNHNS and CDR2 SASEGT. This CDR3 has 14 amino acids. CDR3 bases: TGTGCCAGCAGTGAATGGGGATGGCAGGGTGAAGCTTTCTTT. Translated: CASSEWGWQGEAFF.

The V call is TRBV30, the J call TRBJ2-3, with 9 nucleotides matching TRBD2. Germline V lookup: CDR1 GTSNPN, CDR2 SVGIG (reference sequence). Germline trimming cut 0 bases from V and 2 bases from J; bases unmatched to any gene: 6. CDR3 length: 16 residues. CDR3 in amino acids: CAWSVIGGRATDTQYF. As DNA, the CDR3 is TGTGCCTGGAGTGTAATAGGCGGGAGGGCCACAGATACGCAGTATTTT.

This rearrangement joins TRBV5-4 to TRBJ1-2, with D possibly matching TRBD1 (5 bases). The V end lost 1 base, the J end lost 0 bases, and 10 bases lay between the germline ends. CDR3 size: 15 residues. The germline V gene encodes CDR1 SGHNT and CDR2 YYREEE (reference sequence). The CDR3 reads CASSLYRPANYGYTF. CDR3 nucleotides: TGTGCCAGCAGCTTGTACAGGCCCGCTAACTATGGCTACACCTTC.

The rearrangement joins TRBV28 to TRBJ2-1; 7 bases align to TRBD2. Germline V gives CDR1 MDHEN, CDR2 SYDVKM. The V and J ends lost 4 bases and 3 bases, in that order; junction bases with no gene match: 15. This CDR3 is 18 amino acids long. The CDR3 nucleotides read TGTGCCAGCAGTTCCCCCCTCGAGCGGGACGGGGGCTACAATGAGCAGTTCTTC. Translation: CASSSPLERDGGYNEQFF.

A remark on this clone: Other DNA sequences in the sample encode the same CDR3. The rearrangement uses TRBV9 and TRBJ2-3; D ambiguous. Germline V lookup: CDR1 SGDLS, CDR2 YYNGEE. The CDR3 loop spans 15 amino acids. V lost 0 bases and J 2 bases, leaving 10 bases between the germline ends. CDR3 in amino acids: CASSVAGASTDTQYF. CDR3 DNA sequence: TGTGCCAGCAGCGTAGCAGGAGCGTCCACAGATACGCAGTATTTT.

CDR3 sequence (DNA): TGTGCCAGCAGCTTAGGGGGCGGGACAGAACCCACTGAAGCTTTCTTT. Encoded protein: CASSLGGGTEPTEAFF. The genes are TRBV7-9 and TRBJ1-1; the match to TRBD1 covers 7 bases. The trim removed 1 base at V and 4 bases at J, leaving 9 bases unmatched. CDR1 and CDR2 (germline): SEHNR, FQNEAQ (reference sequence). The CDR3 sequence is 16 residues long.

Comments on this clone: The same CDR3 also results from other DNA sequences found in this sample. The genes are TRBV5-6 and TRBJ2-7, with 9 bases matching TRBD1. Trimming at V came to 2 bases and at J to 3 bases, leaving 3 bases not matched to a gene. The CDR3 is 14 amino acids. Germline V gene sequence: CDR1 SGHDT, CDR2 YYEEEE. CDR3 in DNA: TGTGCCAGCAGCTTCGGGACAGGGTACTACGAGCAGTACTTC. This codes for CASSFGTGYYEQYF.

The genes are TRBV7-6 and TRBJ2-5; D is ambiguous. V was clipped by 4 bases and J by 3 bases, with 12 bases between them. Germline lookup yields CDR1 SGHVS and CDR2 FNYEAQ. CDR3 length: 14 residues. CDR3 protein: CASSSGPLEETQYF. CDR3 coding DNA: TGTGCCAGCAGCTCGGGCCCTCTGGAAGAGACCCAGTACTTC. Full variable domain (outside the CDR3, taken from reference TRBV7-6 and TRBJ2-5): GAGVSQSPRYKVTKRGQDVALRCDPISGHVSLYWYRQALGQGPEFLTYFNYEAQQDKSGLPNDRFSAERPEGSISTLTIQRTEQRDSAMYRCASSSGPLEETQYFGPGTRLLVL.

The chain has TRBV7-9 and TRBJ2-3, with D uncertain. The ends were cut back, 3 bases at V and 5 bases at J, with 6 bases in the middle. Per the germline V gene, CDR1 is SEHNR and CDR2 is FQNEAQ (reference sequence). The CDR3 runs to 12 residues. Written as DNA, the CDR3 is TGTGCCAGCAGCTTCGTAGGAGATACGCAGTATTTT. It yields the protein CASSFVGDTQYF. Full variable domain (missing parts from reference TRBV7-9 and TRBJ2-3): DTGVSQNPRHKITKRGQNVTFRCDPISEHNRLYWYRQTLGQGPEFLTYFQNEAQLEKSRLLSDRFSAERPKGSFSTLEIQRTEQGDSAMYLCASSFVGDTQYFGPGTRLTVL.

The CDR3, as DNA: TGTGCCAGCAGTTTGGGAGCGACATTCACAGATACGCAGTATTTT. It yields the protein CASSLGATFTDTQYF. J is TRBJ2-3 and V is TRBV27; TRBD2 might be the D (5 bases). V lost 3 bases to trimming and J lost 2 bases, with 12 bases between them. Germline assignment: CDR1 MNHEY and CDR2 SMNVEV (reference sequence). The CDR3 is 15 residues long.

CDR3: CASSQGPGSGQETQYF. In nucleotides, the CDR3 is TGCGCCAGCAGCCAAGGCCCAGGGTCGGGCCAAGAGACCCAGTACTTC. The rearrangement uses TRBV4-1 and TRBJ2-5; D possibly corresponds to TRBD1 (5 bases). In germline, CDR1 is MGHRA, CDR2 YSYEKL. The CDR3 covers 16 residues. The V end was cut by 1 base, the J end by 1 base, with 13 bases between.

Only one count was recorded for this clone. The rearrangement uses TRBV7-2 and TRBJ2-7; 8 bases line up with TRBD2. Germline loops: CDR1 SGHTA, CDR2 FQGNSA. With V trimmed by 5 bases and J by 5 bases, 8 bases remained unmatched. The CDR3 sequence is 14 residues long. CDR3 sequence: CASSVRGAMDEQYF. In nucleotides, the CDR3 is TGTGCCAGCAGCGTGCGGGGGGCCATGGACGAGCAGTACTTC.